This T cell receptor beta chain was retrieved from a study of T cell responses to AZD1222 COVID-19 vaccine. As for the study in general: Combined were second doses at about 4 or about 12 weeks.

Germline trimming cut 5 bases from V and 5 bases from J; bases unmatched to any gene: 4. This CDR3 is built from 13 residues. The germline gives CDR1 SGHNT, CDR2 YENEEA. Here immunoSEQ multiplex PCR was the method, and the copy in TCRdb shows in-frame clones only, minus some. The sample shows 140,000 to 150,000 clones, approximately 90% of them seen only once. Study-wide points: Only six people who got AZD1222 tested seropositive at baseline. Regions 160-218 and 743-854 held dominance among vaccine-associated CD4 TCRs, which spanned spike. The study reported that nearly half of spike-specific TCRs target unmutated variant regions.

This clone was recorded a few times. Its antigen is still unknown. This sequence originates from an adult in good health. This chain connects TRBV11-3 to TRBJ2-7; 9 bases map to TRBD1. Here the sequenced sample was peripheral blood, taken on day 0 of AZD1222 vaccination. The CDR3 is CASSAGTGHEQYF. CDR3 in DNA: TGTGCCAGCAGCGCCGGGACAGGGCACGAGCAGTACTTC.